Detailed here is one T cell receptor beta chain. Each participant's cohort was designated according to participant-reported clinical history. These data originate in a study of blood T cell repertoires in COVID-19. Per the original data handling: Reference gene primer amplification yielded estimated nucleated cell counts. The table came from immunoSEQ multiplex PCR; TCRdb's copy has only in-frame clones and leaves some out. The V and J calls and clone size were taken over from that table, and D and trimming were inferred from the DNA. The sample includes some 150,000 clones, roughly three quarters seen only once; the top ten take less than 7.5%. Looked up from germline, CDR1 is SGHRS and CDR2 is YFSETQ. The V and J ends lost 3 bases and 5 bases, in that order; junction bases with no gene match: 10. The CDR3 sequence is 16 residues long.

The sequence was obtained from a woman aged 45-65 years who had recovered from COVID-19. Sequencing input: PBMCs or T cells enriched from blood (not recorded which). The chain couples TRBV5-1 to TRBJ2-5, with 10 bases aligning to TRBD2. This CDR3 is CASSSTSAGGRETQYF. The CDR3 DNA reads TGCGCCAGCAGCTCTACATCAGCGGGGGGGCGCGAGACCCAGTACTTC.